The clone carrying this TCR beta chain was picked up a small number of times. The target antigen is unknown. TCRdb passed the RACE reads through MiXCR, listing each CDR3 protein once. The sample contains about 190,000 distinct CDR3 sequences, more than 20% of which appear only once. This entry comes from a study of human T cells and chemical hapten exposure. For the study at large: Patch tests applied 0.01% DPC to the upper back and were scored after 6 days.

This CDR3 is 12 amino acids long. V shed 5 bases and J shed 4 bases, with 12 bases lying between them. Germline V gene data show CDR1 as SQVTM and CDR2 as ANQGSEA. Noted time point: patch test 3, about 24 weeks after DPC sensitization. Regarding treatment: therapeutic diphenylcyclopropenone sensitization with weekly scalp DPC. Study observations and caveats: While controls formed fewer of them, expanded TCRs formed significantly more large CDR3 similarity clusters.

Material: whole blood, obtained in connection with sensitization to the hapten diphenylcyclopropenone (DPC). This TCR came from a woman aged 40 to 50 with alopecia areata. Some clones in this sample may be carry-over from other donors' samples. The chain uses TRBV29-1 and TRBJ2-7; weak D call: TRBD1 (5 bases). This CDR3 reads CSVSDSEYEQYF. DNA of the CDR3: TGCAGCGTTAGCGACAGTGAATACGAGCAGTACTTC.